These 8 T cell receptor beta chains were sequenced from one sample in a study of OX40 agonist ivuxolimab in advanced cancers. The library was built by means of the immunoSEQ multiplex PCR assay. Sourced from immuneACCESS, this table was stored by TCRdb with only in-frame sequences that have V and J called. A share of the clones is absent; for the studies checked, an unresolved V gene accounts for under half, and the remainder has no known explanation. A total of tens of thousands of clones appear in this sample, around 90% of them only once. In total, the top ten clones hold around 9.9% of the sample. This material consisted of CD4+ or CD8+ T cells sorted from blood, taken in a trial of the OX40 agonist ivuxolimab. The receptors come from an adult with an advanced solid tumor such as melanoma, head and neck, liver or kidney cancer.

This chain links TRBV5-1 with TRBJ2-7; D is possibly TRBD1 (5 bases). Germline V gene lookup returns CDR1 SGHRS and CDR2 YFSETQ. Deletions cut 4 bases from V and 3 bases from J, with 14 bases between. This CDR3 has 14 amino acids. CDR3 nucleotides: TGCGCCAGCAGCCAAGGACATAATATCTACGAGCAGTACTTC. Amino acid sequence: CASSQGHNIYEQYF.

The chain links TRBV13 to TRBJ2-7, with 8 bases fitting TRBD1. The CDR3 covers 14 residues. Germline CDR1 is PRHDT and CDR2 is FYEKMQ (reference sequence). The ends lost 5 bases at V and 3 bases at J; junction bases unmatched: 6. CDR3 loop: CASSTGDRFYEQYF. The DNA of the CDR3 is TGTGCCAGCAGCACAGGGGACAGGTTCTACGAGCAGTACTTC.

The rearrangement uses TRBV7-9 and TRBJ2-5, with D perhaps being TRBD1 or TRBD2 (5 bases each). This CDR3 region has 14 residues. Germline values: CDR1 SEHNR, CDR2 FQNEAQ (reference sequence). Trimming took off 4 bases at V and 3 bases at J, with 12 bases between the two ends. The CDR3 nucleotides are TGTGCCAGCAGCTACTCGGGGCGCGAAGAGACCCAGTACTTC. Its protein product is CASSYSGREETQYF.

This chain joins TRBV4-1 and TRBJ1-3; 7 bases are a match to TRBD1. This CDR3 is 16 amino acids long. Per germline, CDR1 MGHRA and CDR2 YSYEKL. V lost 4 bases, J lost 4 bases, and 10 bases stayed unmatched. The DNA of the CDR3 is TGCGCCAGCAGCCCAGTAAAGACAGGGATCGGAAACACCATATATTTT. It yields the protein CASSPVKTGIGNTIYF.

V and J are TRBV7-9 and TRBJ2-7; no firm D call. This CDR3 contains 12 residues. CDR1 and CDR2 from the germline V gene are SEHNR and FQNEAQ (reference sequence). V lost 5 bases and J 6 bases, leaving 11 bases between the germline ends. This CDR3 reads CASSPVFSEQYF. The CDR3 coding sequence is TGTGCCAGCAGCCCGGTGTTCTCCGAGCAGTACTTC. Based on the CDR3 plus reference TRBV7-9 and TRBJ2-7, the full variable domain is DTGVSQNPRHKITKRGQNVTFRCDPISEHNRLYWYRQTLGQGPEFLTYFQNEAQLEKSRLLSDRFSAERPKGSFSTLEIQRTEQGDSAMYLCASSPVFSEQYFGPGTRLTVT.

The CDR3 region is CASSPQLGTAYEQYF. The DNA of the CDR3 is TGTGCCAGCAGCCCACAGCTGGGGACAGCCTACGAGCAGTACTTC. The chain has TRBV7-9 and TRBJ2-7, with TRBD1 matching 7 bases. CDR1 and CDR2 (germline): SEHNR, FQNEAQ (reference sequence). There are 15 residues in the CDR3. J lost 2 bases, V lost 5 bases, and 9 bases had no gene match.

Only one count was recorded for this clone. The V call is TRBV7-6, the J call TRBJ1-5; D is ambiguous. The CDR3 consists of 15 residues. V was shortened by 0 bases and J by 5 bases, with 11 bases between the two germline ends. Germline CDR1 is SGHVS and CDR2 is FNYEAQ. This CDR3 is CASSLAPGWDQPQHF. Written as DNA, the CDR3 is TGTGCCAGCAGCTTAGCTCCGGGTTGGGATCAGCCCCAGCATTTT. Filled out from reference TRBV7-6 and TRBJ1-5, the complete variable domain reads GAGVSQSPRYKVTKRGQDVALRCDPISGHVSLYWYRQALGQGPEFLTYFNYEAQQDKSGLPNDRFSAERPEGSISTLTIQRTEQRDSAMYRCASSLAPGWDQPQHFGDGTRLSIL.

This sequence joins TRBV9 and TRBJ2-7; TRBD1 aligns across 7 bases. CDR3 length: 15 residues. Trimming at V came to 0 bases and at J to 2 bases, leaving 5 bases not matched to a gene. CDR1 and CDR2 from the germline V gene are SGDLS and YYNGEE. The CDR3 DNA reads TGTGCCAGCAGCGTAGGGGGGACAGCCACCTACGAGCAGTACTTC. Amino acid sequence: CASSVGGTATYEQYF.